A selection of T cell receptor beta chains follows, all from one sample in a study of T cells in Graves' hyperthyroidism and ophthalmopathy. MiXCR, applied by TCRdb to the multiplex PCR reads, yields one record per CDR3 protein. The repertoire includes around 280,000 distinct CDR3 sequences, more than 10% of them detected once, and approximately 8.6% sits in the top ten. The sample comprised blood. The receptors were sampled from a woman in her thirties with Graves' hyperthyroidism that later progressed to Graves' ophthalmopathy. Both conserved end residues are trimmed from each CDR3. Not all rows give a size; the values are once, few, many and, for expanded clones, a class.

clone_size: many
v_call: TRBV7-3
cdr3_aa: ASSLHTLGTGAGANVLT

clone_size: few
v_call: TRBV4-1
cdr3_aa: ASSQVRNEQF

clone_size: many
v_call: TRBV28
cdr3_aa: ASSGTVNTEAF

clone_size: -
v_call: TRBV2
cdr3_aa: ASSVNRGGANVLT

clone_size: -
v_call: TRBV27
cdr3_aa: ASVGTTGELF

clone_size: many
v_call: TRBV11-2
cdr3_aa: ASSSILAGPSYEQY

clone_size: many
v_call: TRBV13
cdr3_aa: ASSTPGVRQGEQF

clone_size: many
v_call: TRBV6-1
cdr3_aa: ASSFMSGNSYEQY

clone_size: few
v_call: TRBV30
cdr3_aa: AWKAPLAGIWADTQY

clone_size: many
v_call: TRBV4-1
cdr3_aa: ASSRLTSGREEETQY

clone_size: many
v_call: TRBV20-1
cdr3_aa: SARGPFGDYGELF

clone_size: many
v_call: TRBV7-9
cdr3_aa: ASSPPGSDTQY

clone_size: many
v_call: TRBV18
cdr3_aa: ASSQGVPGNQPQH

clone_size: -
v_call: TRBV12-3/TRBV12-4
cdr3_aa: ASSFGGSAF

clone_size: few
v_call: TRBV6-1
cdr3_aa: ASTLRAPQGSTGELF

clone_size: -
v_call: TRBV6-2/TRBV6-3
cdr3_aa: ANRRVSNEKLF

clone_size: many
v_call: TRBV20-1
cdr3_aa: SARIQPSNQPQH

clone_size: many
v_call: TRBV7-6
cdr3_aa: ASSSKGTGGDTQY

clone_size: many
v_call: TRBV6-1
cdr3_aa: ASRDRQVSTEAF

clone_size: many
v_call: TRBV6-1
cdr3_aa: ASTSELQPQH

clone_size: -
v_call: TRBV7-9
cdr3_aa: ASSFGTSGTYEQY

clone_size: many
v_call: TRBV30
cdr3_aa: AWNRGLSYEQY

clone_size: many
v_call: TRBV9
cdr3_aa: ASSVDGVGGTEAF

clone_size: many
v_call: TRBV12-3/TRBV12-4
cdr3_aa: ASNRGEKLYGYT

clone_size: many
v_call: TRBV30
cdr3_aa: AWSVGPNSGRYEQY

clone_size: many
v_call: TRBV3-1
cdr3_aa: ASSQDRQAHEQY

clone_size: many
v_call: TRBV19
cdr3_aa: ASSFPSRGGNQPQH

clone_size: -
v_call: TRBV6-2/TRBV6-3
cdr3_aa: ASTKRPGQLEKNIQY

clone_size: -
v_call: TRBV9
cdr3_aa: ASSAGTHTDTQY

clone_size: many
v_call: TRBV6-1
cdr3_aa: ASSYYSGGGQPQH

clone_size: many
v_call: TRBV6-2/TRBV6-3
cdr3_aa: ASSGLAENTGELF

clone_size: many
v_call: TRBV20-1
cdr3_aa: SAGGASVGNEQF

clone_size: -
v_call: TRBV19
cdr3_aa: ASTPSGMSYNEQF

clone_size: many
v_call: TRBV28
cdr3_aa: ASKQPGQGKTQY

clone_size: -
v_call: TRBV6-6
cdr3_aa: ASSYSSGGYNEQF

clone_size: -
v_call: TRBV4-3
cdr3_aa: ASSQDHGMDVMSSYNSPLH

clone_size: many
v_call: TRBV11-3
cdr3_aa: ASSLGAETGVQY

clone_size: many
v_call: TRBV7-9
cdr3_aa: ASTLGGNQPQH

clone_size: few
v_call: TRBV20-1
cdr3_aa: SARDRLAGRSYEQY

clone_size: many
v_call: TRBV24-1
cdr3_aa: ATSGPGEEAF